This TCR beta chain originates from a study of cytotoxic CD8 clonotypes in ibrutinib-treated CLL. This CDR3 is 18 amino acids long. Trimming took 4 bases from V and 2 from J; bases not matched to a gene: 14. Germline-derived CDR1 and CDR2 are LGHNA and YSLEER. As concerns this clone: Its antigen is not identified.

Generated by immunoSEQ multiplex PCR, the TCRdb table keeps only in-frame clones and is missing some. The sample comprises 150,000 to 250,000 clones, 55% to 85% of which are singletons, and 13% rests with the top ten. Overall study findings and caveats: At baseline, clonality was higher than in age-matched healthy donors and correlated with CD8+ counts.

The chain combines TRBV4-3 with TRBJ2-7, with TRBD1 matching 10 bases. The sequences come from PBMCs, collected after 24 months of ibrutinib treatment. This TCR came from a human donor with chronic lymphocytic leukemia. CDR3 residues: CASSRKATGTGEPYEQYF. The CDR3 nucleotides are TGCGCCAGCAGCCGAAAGGCAACCGGGACAGGGGAACCCTACGAGCAGTACTTC.